The 25 T cell receptor beta chains below come from one sample, sequenced in a study of T-cell reconstitution after alpha-beta-depleted transplantation in children. A library of TCRbeta sequences, prepared with unique molecular identifiers, was generated. TCRdb reanalysed the PCR reads using MiXCR and keeps one entry per CDR3 protein. The profile covers just over 950,000 distinct CDR3 sequences, with around 30% appearing a single time and roughly 30% taken by the ten largest. The sequencing used PBMCs, mostly from graft donor cells, collected 360 days after TCRalphabeta/CD19-depleted stem cell transplant. The receptors originated from a boy under three years old who had a stem cell transplant for SCID, so the T cells may come from the graft donor.

V is TRBV2 and J is TRBJ2-7; either TRBD1 or TRBD2 may supply D (7 bases each). The CDR3 is 16 amino acids. Deletions cut 5 bases from V and 2 bases from J, with 19 bases between. CDR1 is SNHLY and CDR2 is FYNNEI in the germline V gene. This CDR3 reads CASSSTRQGGPYEQYF. The CDR3 DNA reads as TGTGCCAGCAGTTCTACCCGACAGGGAGGGCCCTACGAGCAGTACTTC.

The rearrangement joins TRBV6-4 to TRBJ2-1; a weak D match, TRBD1 (6 bases). Germline CDR1 MRHNA, CDR2 SNTAGT. The V end lost 7 bases, the J end lost 8 bases, and 21 bases lay between the germline ends. This CDR3 has 15 residues. CDR3 bases: TGTGCCAGCACCAGGACAGATGCCCGAAGGGATGAGCAGTTCTTC. Encoded protein: CASTRTDARRDEQFF.

V gene TRBV5-1 combines with J gene TRBJ1-1, with 9 bases matching TRBD1. Trimming removed 5 bases from V and 4 bases from J; junction bases left unmatched: 3. The CDR3 runs to 13 residues. Per the germline V gene, CDR1 is SGHRS and CDR2 is YFSETQ. The CDR3 sequence is CASRQGAGTEAFF. CDR3 sequence (DNA): TGCGCCAGCAGACAGGGGGCAGGCACTGAAGCTTTCTTT.

This chain uses TRBV5-1 with TRBJ2-3, with TRBD2 identical over 14 bases. The CDR3 consists of 16 residues. Germline assignment: CDR1 SGHRS and CDR2 YFSETQ. V gave up 4 bases and J gave up 5 bases; unmatched junction bases: 6. The DNA for the CDR3 is TGCGCCAGCAGCCCGGCCGGGACTAGCGGGGGAGATACGCAGTATTTT. Protein sequence: CASSPAGTSGGDTQYF.

The chain combines TRBV4-2 with TRBJ2-3; a weak D match, TRBD2 (8 bases). Trimming removed 0 bases from V and 3 bases from J, with 16 bases in between. Germline V CDR1 and CDR2: LGHNA, YNFKEQ. The CDR3 has 17 residues. DNA for the CDR3: TGTGCCAGCAGCCAAGATCCGGGAGGGGGCCTGACAGATACGCAGTATTTT. Translated: CASSQDPGGGLTDTQYF.

The rearrangement links TRBV6-1 to TRBJ2-3; a possible D gene is TRBD2 (5 bases). The CDR3 contains 16 residues. The germline gives CDR1 MNHNS, CDR2 SASEGT. V lost 5 bases to trimming and J lost 6 bases, with 21 bases between them. The CDR3 nucleotides read TGTGCCAGCAGTCCGGGGAGCAGTGGGCTGGGCGATACGCAGTATTTT. Its protein product is CASSPGSSGLGDTQYF.

The CDR3 protein is CASSQDTSGGAYEQYF. CDR3 nucleotides: TGCGCCAGCAGCCAAGATACTAGCGGGGGAGCCTACGAGCAGTACTTC. The gene calls are TRBV4-1 and TRBJ2-7, with TRBD2 identical over 11 bases. The CDR3 extends over 16 amino acids. Germline V lookup: CDR1 MGHRA, CDR2 YSYEKL. J gave up 2 bases and V 0 bases, and 3 bases lay outside the gene matches.

Only a few counts were recorded for this clonotype. V is TRBV29-1 and J is TRBJ1-1; 7 bases map to TRBD1. This CDR3 contains 14 residues. V was pared by 4 bases and J by 4 bases, with 9 bases of the junction left unmatched. CDR1 is SQVTM and CDR2 is ANQGSEA in the germline V gene. For the CDR3, the DNA is TGCAGCGTTGGGGATGACAGGGATTGCACTGAAGCTTTCTTT. Translation gives CSVGDDRDCTEAFF.

This clonotype was counted at least ten times. The chain uses TRBV10-3 and TRBJ1-2; D call uncertain. This CDR3 region has 11 residues. Trimming took off 3 bases at V and 6 bases at J, with 5 bases between the two ends. The germline CDR1 and CDR2 sequences are ENHRY and SYGVKD. CDR3 loop: CAISEIDGYTF. The CDR3 coding sequence is TGTGCCATCAGTGAAATCGATGGCTACACCTTC.

The V call is TRBV28, the J call TRBJ2-3, with TRBD2 matching 10 bases. The V and J ends lost 6 bases and 0 bases, in that order; junction bases with no gene match: 6. The CDR3 spans 16 residues. The germline gives CDR1 MDHEN, CDR2 SYDVKM. CDR3 in amino acids: CASSYGLAVSTDTQYF. The CDR3 nucleotides are TGTGCCAGCAGCTACGGACTAGCGGTTAGCACAGATACGCAGTATTTT.

The genes are TRBV5-1 and TRBJ2-7; no clear D gene. The V and J ends lost 4 bases and 2 bases respectively, with 16 bases between them. Germline-derived CDR1 and CDR2 are SGHRS and YFSETQ. This CDR3 has 15 residues. Here the CDR3 DNA reads TGCGCCAGCAGCGGCCAGGTACTCCCGACCTACGAGCAGTACTTC. It codes for CASSGQVLPTYEQYF. Using reference TRBV5-1 and TRBJ2-7 for the parts outside the CDR3, the full variable domain is KAGVTQTPRYLIKTRGQQVTLSCSPISGHRSVSWYQQTPGQGLQFLFEYFSETQRNKGNFPGRFSGRQFSNSRSEMNVSTLELGDSALYLCASSGQVLPTYEQYFGPGTRLTVT.

This chain joins TRBV7-6 and TRBJ1-1; D is ambiguous. Germline V CDR1 and CDR2: SGHVS, FNYEAQ. V was pared by 5 bases and J by 3 bases, with 13 bases between. CDR3 length: 14 amino acids. CDR3 sequence: CASSPRALDTEAFF. The CDR3 DNA follows: TGTGCCAGCAGCCCCCGGGCTCTCGACACTGAAGCTTTCTTT. The entire variable domain, with the rest obtained from reference TRBV7-6 and TRBJ1-1, is as follows: GAGVSQSPRYKVTKRGQDVALRCDPISGHVSLYWYRQALGQGPEFLTYFNYEAQQDKSGLPNDRFSAERPEGSISTLTIQRTEQRDSAMYRCASSPRALDTEAFFGQGTRLTVV.

This chain uses TRBV3-1 with TRBJ1-1; 7 bases match TRBD1. The CDR3 sequence is 15 residues long. The germline CDR1 and CDR2 sequences are LGHDT and YNNKEL (reference sequence). Germline trimming cut 4 bases from V and 7 bases from J; bases unmatched to any gene: 12. CDR3 in DNA: TGTGCCAGCAGCCGAAGAGAAAAGGGGGCCATTGAAGCTTTCTTT. Translated: CASSRREKGAIEAFF.

This clonotype was observed a few times. This rearrangement joins TRBV5-5 to TRBJ2-1; D remains ambiguous. Germline V CDR1 and CDR2: SGHKS, YYEKEE (reference sequence). Trimming took 1 base from V and 6 from J, leaving 5 bases between them. The length of the CDR3 is 12 residues. The CDR3 here is CASSLFRNEQFF. The CDR3 DNA is TGTGCCAGCAGCTTGTTCCGCAATGAGCAGTTCTTC.

The V and J genes are TRBV29-1 and TRBJ2-6; D may be TRBD1 (6 bases). The CDR3 is 18 residues long. V lost 6 bases and J lost 19, with 40 bases in between. Germline CDR1 SQVTM, CDR2 ANQGSEA. The CDR3 loop is CSVGGGRGQLWGQRPETF. In nucleotides, the CDR3 is TGCAGCGTAGGTGGTGGCAGGGGCCAGCTCTGGGGCCAACGTCCTGAAACTTTC.

This chain connects TRBV20-1 to TRBJ1-2, with unresolved D. Trimming pared 6 bases from V and 4 bases from J, leaving 15 bases between. This CDR3 spans 13 amino acids. Germline V CDR1 and CDR2: DFQATT, SNEGSKA (reference sequence). CDR3 region: CSAEPLNSYGYTF. The CDR3 DNA reads TGCAGTGCCGAGCCCTTGAATAGCTATGGCTACACCTTC.

The V gene is TRBV4-3, the J gene TRBJ2-1, with 9 bases that match TRBD2. This CDR3 comprises 17 residues. Looked up from germline, CDR1 is LGHNA and CDR2 is YSLEER. V dropped 0 bases and J dropped 4; count of bases not matched to a gene: 7. The CDR3 coding sequence is TGCGCCAGCAGCCAAGAGTTAGCGGGGGCCTTATACAATGAGCAGTTCTTC. This translates into CASSQELAGALYNEQFF.

This clonotype came up a few times. The chain couples TRBV6-5 to TRBJ1-1, with D possibly matching TRBD1 (5 bases). The germline V and J ends were trimmed by 3 bases and 4 bases, with 18 bases remaining between them. The CDR3 has 16 residues. CDR1 MNHEY and CDR2 SVGAGI come from the germline V gene. Here the CDR3 DNA reads TGTGCCAGCAGTTATCAGGGCGGGGGGTTGGGCACTGAAGCTTTCTTT. It yields the protein CASSYQGGGLGTEAFF.

The V call is TRBV9, the J call TRBJ2-4; D is possibly TRBD2 (6 bases). The CDR3 runs to 15 residues. Trimming removed 3 bases from V and 0 bases from J, with 10 bases in between. Germline loops: CDR1 SGDLS, CDR2 YYNGEE. The DNA of the CDR3 is TGTGCCAGCAGCGCGGAGGGTCTAGCCAAAAACATTCAGTACTTC. Its translation: CASSAEGLAKNIQYF. The full variable domain, rest sourced from reference TRBV9 and TRBJ2-4, is DSGVTQTPKHLITATGQRVTLRCSPRSGDLSVYWYQQSLDQGLQFLIQYYNGEERAKGNILERFSAQQFPDLHSELNLSSLELGDSALYFCASSAEGLAKNIQYFGAGTRLSVL.

This clonotype was counted a single time. The chain carries TRBV28 and TRBJ2-3, with a tentative D call TRBD2 (5 bases). The CDR3 totals 14 residues. Germline-derived CDR1 and CDR2 are MDHEN and SYDVKM. The ends were cut back, 4 bases at V and 7 bases at J, with 15 bases in the middle. The CDR3 reads CASSSGFKIHTQYF. CDR3 nucleotides: TGTGCCAGCAGTTCGGGATTTAAAATCCATACGCAGTATTTT.

The DNA for the CDR3 is TGCAGTGCTAGAGATCCCCTCTGGACCTTGGGGAGTGAAGCTTTCTTT. Protein sequence: CSARDPLWTLGSEAFF. The chain uses TRBV20-1 and TRBJ1-1, with D hard to call. The CDR3 totals 16 residues. Germline CDR1 DFQATT, CDR2 SNEGSKA (reference sequence). V was cut by 0 bases and J by 7 bases, with 21 bases left in between.

The chain is built from TRBV6-1 and TRBJ2-7; no clear D. Trimming took 7 bases from V and 12 from J, leaving 25 bases between them. The CDR3 contains 14 residues. Looked up from germline, CDR1 is MNHNS and CDR2 is SASEGT. CDR3 in amino acids: CASKSLSKGNSWYF. Here the CDR3 DNA reads TGTGCCAGCAAAAGCCTCAGTAAAGGGAATTCTTGGTACTTC.

The V and J genes are TRBV24-1 and TRBJ2-3; D ambiguous. V lost 1 base to trimming and J lost 4 bases, with 8 bases between them. The CDR3 extends over 14 amino acids. Looked up from germline, CDR1 is KGHDR and CDR2 is SFDVKD. CDR3 DNA: TGTGCCACCAGTGATTTTTTGTCCCCAGATACGCAGTATTTT. It yields the protein CATSDFLSPDTQYF.

This rearrangement joins TRBV11-1 to TRBJ2-1, with 11 bases fitting TRBD2. From germline, CDR1 is SGHAT and CDR2 FQDESV (reference sequence). The CDR3 sequence is 17 residues long. The V segment lost 1 base and the J segment 4 bases; nucleotides outside the gene matches: 6. The CDR3 DNA reads TGTGCCAGCAGCTTAGTGGGGGGACTAGCGGAATACAATGAGCAGTTCTTC. It codes for CASSLVGGLAEYNEQFF.

This clonotype has more than one count but fewer than ten. The genes are TRBV29-1 and TRBJ2-5; 8 nucleotides line up with TRBD1. Per germline, CDR1 SQVTM and CDR2 ANQGSEA. V dropped 7 bases and J dropped 5; count of bases not matched to a gene: 15. The CDR3 is 15 residues long. CDR3 protein: CSASLRTGIFETQYF. In DNA, the CDR3 is TGCAGCGCCTCCCTCAGGACAGGGATTTTCGAGACCCAGTACTTC. Full variable domain (missing parts from reference TRBV29-1 and TRBJ2-5): SAVISQKPSRDICQRGTSLTIQCQVDSQVTMMFWYRQQPGQSLTLIATANQGSEATYESGFVIDKFPISRPNLTFSTLTVSNMSPEDSSIYLCSASLRTGIFETQYFGPGTRLLVL.